This is a list of T cell receptor beta chains from one sample in a study of human T cells and chemical hapten exposure. TCRdb itself ran the RACE reads through MiXCR, one entry per CDR3 protein. The sample records around 120,000 distinct CDR3 sequences, roughly an eighth being singletons. Here the sequenced sample was whole blood, taken in connection with sensitization to the hapten diphenylcyclopropenone (DPC). Receptors originate from a woman aged 45-65 years with alopecia areata. Some clones in this sample may be carry-over from other donors' samples. The CDR3 runs from the conserved cysteine through the conserved F or W. Each record gives: V gene, clone size, D gene, J gene, CDR3 DNA, CDR3 protein. A D gene is named only where the DNA matches it firmly. Clone size is given for some rows only: seen once, a few or many times, or a class if the clone is expanded.

TRBV7-2	many	NA	TRBJ2-7	TGTGCCAGCAGCCGACAAGCAAACCGGGACAACGAGCAGTACTTC	CASSRQANRDNEQYF
TRBV5-1	many	NA	TRBJ2-3	TGCGCCAGCAGCTTGGCCCAGCAGACCGACACAGATACGCAGTATTTT	CASSLAQQTDTDTQYF
TRBV7-9	many	TRBD1	TRBJ1-4	TGTGCCAGCAGCTTAGAAGGACAGGTTAATGAAAAACTGTTTTTT	CASSLEGQVNEKLFF
TRBV29-1	many	TRBD1	TRBJ2-5	TGCAGCGTCCGGGACAGTCCCGAGACCCAGTACTTC	CSVRDSPETQYF
TRBV5-1	NA	TRBD2	TRBJ2-3	TGCGCCAGCAGCTTATCTAGCGGGAGTACGACAGATACGCAGTATTTT	CASSLSSGSTTDTQYF
TRBV6-1	few	TRBD2	TRBJ2-6	TGTGCCAGCAGAGCGGGGGGGTCTGGGGCCAACGTCCTGACTTTC	CASRAGGSGANVLTF
TRBV19	many	TRBD1	TRBJ1-1	TGTGCCAGTAGTATGAGACCAGGGGGACGGAACACTGAAGCTTTCTTT	CASSMRPGGRNTEAFF
TRBV3-1	NA	TRBD2	TRBJ2-1	TGTGCCAGCAGTCTAGAGCTAGCGGGAGTGAGTGAGCAGTTCTTC	CASSLELAGVSEQFF
TRBV7-2	few	TRBD2	TRBJ2-1	TGTGCCAGCAGCTCTCTAGCGGGGGGGCCGATCAATGAGCAGTTCTTC	CASSSLAGGPINEQFF
TRBV6-5	many	NA	TRBJ2-6	TGTGCCAGCAGTTACAGTCCTTCTGGGGCCAACGTCCTGACTTTC	CASSYSPSGANVLTF
TRBV29-1	few	NA	TRBJ2-7	TGCAGCGTCGAGTCGGGGTACGAGCAGTACTTC	CSVESGYEQYF
TRBV18	NA	NA	TRBJ1-1	TGTGCCAGCTCACTCATCAACAGGGACGAAGCTTTCTTT	CASSLINRDEAFF
TRBV29-1	NA	NA	TRBJ2-7	TGCAGCGCCTTGACAGGGAGGGTACACGAGCAGTACTTC	CSALTGRVHEQYF
TRBV10-2	NA	NA	TRBJ1-1	TGCGCCAGCAGCGGGCAGGGTGAAGCTTTCTTT	CASSGQGEAFF
TRBV27	many	NA	TRBJ1-4	TGTGCCAGCAGTTCTTTCATACAGGGCTCGAATGAAAAACTGTTTTTT	CASSSFIQGSNEKLFF
TRBV28	few	TRBD2	TRBJ2-7	TGTGCCAGCCTACCGTTGGCGGGGGGCCGTCACTACGAGCAGTACTTC	CASLPLAGGRHYEQYF
TRBV7-9	many	NA	TRBJ2-2	TGTGCCAGCAGCCTACCCCTTCCGCTAGGTGGGGAGCTGTTTTTT	CASSLPLPLGGELFF
TRBV4-2	few	NA	TRBJ1-5	TGTGCCAGCAGCCAAGAACGGGCGAACAATCAGCCCCAGCATTTT	CASSQERANNQPQHF
TRBV5-1	NA	NA	TRBJ1-1	TGCGCCAGCAGCCAGTCCTCCCGGGGGATCACTGAAGCTTTCTTT	CASSQSSRGITEAFF
TRBV28	many	NA	TRBJ1-5	TGTGCCAGCTCTCGCGGTCATCGGCCCCAGCATTTT	CASSRGHRPQHF
TRBV7-9	few	NA	TRBJ2-3	TGTGCCAGCAGCTTGATGCCAGGGAATAGGGCAGATACGCAGTATTTT	CASSLMPGNRADTQYF
TRBV6-2/TRBV6-3	NA	NA	TRBJ1-2	TGTGCCAGCAGTTACCCGCAGGGAGCCTATGGCTACACCTTC	CASSYPQGAYGYTF
TRBV6-4	few	TRBD2	TRBJ2-3	TGTGCCAGCAGTGACCGGGGACTAGCGGGAGGATGGAGCACAGATACGCAGTATTTT	CASSDRGLAGGWSTDTQYF
TRBV28	few	TRBD2	TRBJ2-7	TGTGCCAGCAGGAGGGACGGCGGGAGCTACGAGCAGTACTTC	CASRRDGGSYEQYF
TRBV5-5	NA	TRBD1	TRBJ1-1	TGTGCCAGCAGCCTGGGGGACAGGGTCGCTGAAGCTTTCTTT	CASSLGDRVAEAFF
TRBV20-1	few	NA	TRBJ2-2	TGCAGTGCTAGAGATTATGGCAGGGGCGGCACCGGGGAGCTGTTTTTT	CSARDYGRGGTGELFF
TRBV6-5	few	TRBD1	TRBJ1-5	TGTGCCAGCAGTTACTCGGACAGGAGCAATCAGCCCCAGCATTTT	CASSYSDRSNQPQHF
TRBV13	many	TRBD2	TRBJ2-3	TGTGCCAGCAGCTCCAAGCGGGGTACAGATACGCAGTATTTT	CASSSKRGTDTQYF